The rows below give T cell receptor beta chains drawn from one sample of a study of blood T cell repertoires in COVID-19. TCRdb's table, derived via immunoSEQ multiplex PCR, lists solely in-frame clones and lacks some. The repertoire consists of 75,000 to 100,000 clones, with approximately 82% occurring once and the leading ten covering roughly 11%. Sequencing input: peripheral blood. These receptors came from a human donor in a cohort sampled during active COVID-19. CDR3s include the opening cysteine and the closing phenylalanine or tryptophan. D genes are given only for firm matches. The size of a clone is reported for some rows only, either as once, few or many, or as a class for expanded clones.

TRBD2	TRBV18	TRBJ2-5	NA	TGTGCCAGCTCACCTAGCGGGGCTCGCAGCGAGACCCAGTACTTC	CASSPSGARSETQYF
NA	TRBV19	TRBJ1-5	once	TGTGCCAGTAGTATAGGGGGGACTTTGAGCAATCAGCCCCAGCATTTT	CASSIGGTLSNQPQHF
TRBD2	TRBV29-1	TRBJ2-7	NA	TGCAGCGTTGTAACCTTAGCGGGAGCCACCTACGAGCAGTACTTC	CSVVTLAGATYEQYF
NA	TRBV29-1	TRBJ1-2	NA	TGCAGCGTCGTGGGAGGGACATCGGATGGCTACACCTTC	CSVVGGTSDGYTF
NA	TRBV6-1	TRBJ2-3	NA	TGTGCCAGCAGTGAAGTGGGAGGAAGAGATACGCAGTATTTT	CASSEVGGRDTQYF
TRBD1	TRBV27	TRBJ2-7	NA	TGTGCCAGCAGTTTACATGGGACAGATCGCTCCTACGAGCAGTACTTC	CASSLHGTDRSYEQYF
TRBD1	TRBV7-9	TRBJ2-7	once	TGTGCCAGCAGCCGAGACCGACAGGGGGACAACGAGCAGTACTTC	CASSRDRQGDNEQYF
NA	TRBV19	TRBJ1-4	NA	TGTGCCAGTAAGGCGGCAACTAATGAAAAACTGTTTTTT	CASKAATNEKLFF
NA	TRBV18	TRBJ1-1	NA	TGTGCCAGCTCAACCACCCCGGGTCGTTCCACTGAAGCTTTCTTT	CASSTTPGRSTEAFF
TRBD2	TRBV6-5	TRBJ2-1	once	TGTGCCAGCAGTCTTGAGCGGGGGGGCCATCATGAGCAGTTCTTC	CASSLERGGHHEQFF
TRBD1	TRBV3-1/TRBV3-2	TRBJ2-7	NA	TGTGCCAGCAGCCAACCAGGGGGCTCCTACGAGCAGTACTTC	CASSQPGGSYEQYF
NA	TRBV10-2	TRBJ1-5	few	TGCGCCAGCAGTGCACAGGGTGGCAATCAGCCCCAGCATTTT	CASSAQGGNQPQHF
NA	TRBV7-9	TRBJ2-2	NA	TGTGCCAGCAGCTTCTCGGGCGGGGAGCTGTTTTTT	CASSFSGGELFF
TRBD1	TRBV6-6	TRBJ1-5	NA	TGTGCCAGCAGAGCCCAGGGGGCGGGTCAGCCCCAGCATTTT	CASRAQGAGQPQHF
NA	TRBV28	TRBJ1-5	large	TGTGCCAGCAGTTTATATCTAAGCATGGGAGGACAGCCCCAGCATTTT	CASSLYLSMGGQPQHF
TRBD1	TRBV7-2	TRBJ2-2	few	TGTGCCAGCAGCTTCAGCGGGACAGGGTTCGGGGAGCTGTTTTTT	CASSFSGTGFGELFF
NA	TRBV7-2	TRBJ1-2	few	TGTGCCAGCAGCTTGGTACCCCAACCTCGGGTCTATGGCTACACCTTC	CASSLVPQPRVYGYTF
TRBD2	TRBV18	TRBJ2-1	NA	TGTGCCAGCTCACCGCTGACAGGGACTAGCGGGATGTTAGGCAATGAGCAGTTCTTC	CASSPLTGTSGMLGNEQFF
NA	TRBV24-1	TRBJ2-7	NA	TGTGCCACCAGTGATCACCGACAGGCCACCTACGAGCAGTACTTC	CATSDHRQATYEQYF
TRBD2	TRBV6-4	TRBJ2-1	NA	TGTGCCAGCAGTGACTCTGGGGAGGGCATCAATGAGCAGTTCTTC	CASSDSGEGINEQFF
TRBD2	TRBV6-2/TRBV6-3	TRBJ2-1	NA	TGTGCCAGCAGTTTCAGACTAGCGGGGGGCCAAAGCTCCTACAATGAGCAGTTCTTC	CASSFRLAGGQSSYNEQFF
NA	TRBV2	TRBJ2-7	NA	TGTGCCAGCAGTGAGAGCTACGGGGCCTACGAGCAGTACTTC	CASSESYGAYEQYF